This TCR beta chain was captured by sequencing in a study of vaccination and CD4 T cells after COVID-19. This clonotype showed up just a few times. Its antigen is currently unknown. Researchers used the Oncomine TCR Beta short-read assay to sequence DNA from cultured CD4+ T cells. TCRdb processed the PCR reads anew with MiXCR; each CDR3 protein has one entry. The repertoire holds roughly 20,000 distinct CDR3 sequences, around two fifths seen once, with 5.5% to 8.5% in the top ten. Losses at the gene ends were 5 bases for V and 1 base for J; bases not matched to a gene: 10. CDR3 length: 16 amino acids. Germline assignment: CDR1 MDHEN and CDR2 SYDVKM. Treatment: roughly 10-day PBMC culture with coronavirus spike peptide pools or control peptides (ViraFEST assay).

Material: CD4+ T cells from blood, cultured in vitro, obtained after SARS-CoV-2 vaccination. The receptor comes from a human donor who had recovered from COVID-19. The J gene is TRBJ2-7, the V gene TRBV28; TRBD1 agrees at 8 bases. CDR3 DNA: TGTGCCAGCAGTCCCAGGGACAGGAGAATGTCCTACGAGCAGTACTTC. This encodes CASSPRDRRMSYEQYF. The whole variable domain, filled in from reference TRBV28 and TRBJ2-7, reads DVKVTQSSRYLVKRTGEKVFLECVQDMDHENMFWYRQDPGLGLRLIYFSYDVKMKEKGDIPEGYSVSREKKERFSLILESASTNQTSMYLCASSPRDRRMSYEQYFGPGTRLTVT.